This T cell receptor (beta chain) appears in the sequencing data of a study of blood T cells in healthy people across ages. Study findings and constraints: Fewer expanded clones and more diversity marked long-lived versus aged donors.

Only a few counts were recorded for this clonotype. Antigen specificity is unknown. A sample-barcoded 5' primer and a J-beta primer mix were used in a second PCR of about 6 to 11 cycles. TCRdb reprocessed the 5' RACE reads with MiXCR, giving one entry per CDR3 protein. The sample includes roughly 1.7 million distinct CDR3 sequences, roughly 32% of them seen just once. CDR1 and CDR2 (germline): GTSNPN, SVGIG (reference sequence). The CDR3 covers 11 residues. V was trimmed by 4 bases and J by 8 bases, leaving 9 bases between them. V and J are TRBV30 and TRBJ2-1; D remains ambiguous. Material: blood. The source is a woman between 25 and 40 years old in good health. The CDR3 DNA sequence: TGTGCCTGGATGGGGTTGCATGAGCAGTTCTTC. Its protein is CAWMGLHEQFF.